Listed below are T cell receptor beta chains from one sample, sequenced in a study of T cell responses to AZD1222 COVID-19 vaccine. Only in-frame clones appear in the TCRdb table, and some are missing; sequencing was by immunoSEQ multiplex PCR. The repertoire includes roughly 55,000 clones, around 90% of them detected once, and about 3.9% sits in the top ten. The sample was peripheral blood, taken on day 0 of AZD1222 vaccination. All receptors derive from an adult in good health. Each CDR3 is given with its conserved first and last residue. Fields, in order: D gene, V gene, J gene, clone size, CDR3 DNA, CDR3 protein. The D gene is left open where the match is weak. The size entry is marked missing in some rows and otherwise reads once, few, many or a size class.

>NA|TRBV6-2/TRBV6-3|TRBJ2-3|NA
TGTGCCAGCAGTTACGCGTCGGGGAACCAGGGTACGCAGTATTTT
CASSYASGNQGTQYF
>NA|TRBV5-4|TRBJ1-1|NA
TGTGCCAGCAGCTTGCCCGGAGACGGAGGCACTGAAGCTTTCTTT
CASSLPGDGGTEAFF
>NA|TRBV28|TRBJ2-7|NA
TGTGCCGGTAGCGGTAGCTCCTACGAGCAGTACTTC
CAGSGSSYEQYF
>TRBD2|TRBV2|TRBJ2-3|NA
TGTGCCAGCATGGGTGGACTAGCGGGGGGCGAAGATACGCAGTATTTT
CASMGGLAGGEDTQYF
>TRBD1|TRBV19|TRBJ1-6|NA
TGTGCCAGTCGGGGACAGGGGTTTTCTTCACCCCTCCACTTT
CASRGQGFSSPLHF
>TRBD1|TRBV28|TRBJ1-5|NA
TGTGCCAGCAGGAAGACAGGGGGAGGGAATCAGCCCCAGCATTTT
CASRKTGGGNQPQHF
>NA|TRBV27|TRBJ1-1|NA
TGTGCCAGCAGTTCGACAGGGAACACTGAAGCTTTCTTT
CASSSTGNTEAFF
>NA|TRBV21-1|TRBJ2-2|NA
TGTGCCAGCAGCCTGGCCTCAACAGGTTTCGTCGACACCGGGGAGCTGTTTTTT
CASSLASTGFVDTGELFF
>NA|TRBV11-2|TRBJ2-7|NA
TGTGCCAGCAGCTTAGTTGCAGGGGACCGCGAGCAGTACTTC
CASSLVAGDREQYF
>TRBD2|TRBV7-6|TRBJ2-2|NA
TGTGCCAGCAGCTTAGTGCTAGCGGGGGTCGGGGAGCTGTTTTTT
CASSLVLAGVGELFF
>NA|TRBV19|TRBJ1-5|NA
TGTGCCAGTAAGGGACAATCTGGGGGGAATCAGCCCCAGCATTTT
CASKGQSGGNQPQHF
>TRBD1|TRBV19|TRBJ1-5|NA
TGTGCCAGTAGTGCCGACAGGGGGCTGGGTCAGCCCCAGCATTTT
CASSADRGLGQPQHF
>TRBD1|TRBV4-1|TRBJ2-7|NA
TGCGCCAGCAGCCTCCGGGACAGGGGCTACGAGCAGTACTTC
CASSLRDRGYEQYF
>NA|TRBV12-3/TRBV12-4|TRBJ1-2|few
TGTGCCAGCAGCGAGTACTATGGCTACACCTTC
CASSEYYGYTF
>TRBD1|TRBV29-1|TRBJ1-5|NA
TGCAGCGCCGGGGACAGCTTCAATCAGCCCCAGCATTTT
CSAGDSFNQPQHF
>NA|TRBV21-1|TRBJ2-3|NA
TGTGCCAGCAGCAAAGAGGGCAGCGACGCCACAGATACGCAGTATTTT
CASSKEGSDATDTQYF
>TRBD2|TRBV3-1/TRBV3-2|TRBJ2-3|NA
TGTGCCAGCAGCCAGGGCTATAGCGGGGGGAAGGTAGATACGCAGTATTTT
CASSQGYSGGKVDTQYF
>TRBD1|TRBV27|TRBJ2-5|NA
TGTGCCAGCTCTACAAGGACAGGGGCGAACCAAGAGACCCAGTACTTC
CASSTRTGANQETQYF
>NA|TRBV7-3|TRBJ2-1|NA
TGTGCCAGCAGCCCGGGGGCCAACAATGAGCAGTTCTTC
CASSPGANNEQFF
>TRBD2|TRBV9|TRBJ2-7|NA
TGTGCCAGCAGCGTAGCGGCGGGAGCCTCCTACGAGCAGTACTTC
CASSVAAGASYEQYF
>NA|TRBV6-6|TRBJ1-4|NA
TGTGCCAGCAGTTATCGGGCAACTAATGAAAAACTGTTTTTT
CASSYRATNEKLFF
>TRBD1|TRBV2|TRBJ1-1|once
TGTGCCAGCAGGGGGAGACAGGGGGCGACTGAAGCTTTCTTT
CASRGRQGATEAFF
>NA|TRBV5-1|TRBJ2-2|once
TGCGCCAGCAGCCCAGCCGGGGGGAACACCGGGGAGCTGTTTTTT
CASSPAGGNTGELFF
>NA|TRBV7-9|TRBJ1-4|NA
TGTGCCAGCAGCTTAGGCGGGGAGGAGGATGAAAAACTGTTTTTT
CASSLGGEEDEKLFF
>NA|TRBV18|TRBJ2-7|NA
TGTGCCAGCTCACCAAACTACGAGCAGTACTTC
CASSPNYEQYF
>TRBD1|TRBV18|TRBJ1-6|NA
TGTGCCAGCCAAGGACAGGGGAATTCACCCCTCCACTTT
CASQGQGNSPLHF
>NA|TRBV28|TRBJ2-7|few
TGTGCCAGCAGTTCGCCCTTTGGTCTTCCCTACGAGCAGTACTTC
CASSSPFGLPYEQYF
>TRBD1|TRBV5-8|TRBJ1-5|NA
TGTGCCAGCAGCTACCAAGGGCAGGGGGCCTCCTACGGTCAGCCCCAGCATTTT
CASSYQGQGASYGQPQHF
>TRBD1|TRBV28|TRBJ2-1|once
TGTGCCAGCAGTCTACCGGGACAGTACAATGAGCAGTTCTTC
CASSLPGQYNEQFF
>NA|TRBV7-9|TRBJ2-7|NA
TGTGCCAGCAGCTTAAGTGGGGGCTCGTACGAGCAGTACTTC
CASSLSGGSYEQYF
>NA|TRBV30|TRBJ1-5|NA
TGTGCCTGGGAGGACGGCAATCAGCCCCAGCATTTT
CAWEDGNQPQHF
>NA|TRBV6-1|TRBJ1-5|NA
TGTGCCAGCAGTGACCGGGTGGGTCAGCCCCAGCATTTT
CASSDRVGQPQHF
>TRBD1|TRBV28|TRBJ1-1|few
TGTGCCAGCAGTTCTTACAGGGGCATGAACACTGAAGCTTTCTTT
CASSSYRGMNTEAFF
>NA|TRBV7-9|TRBJ1-1|NA
TGTGCCAGCAGCTTAACCGCCGGTTGGACTGAAGCTTTCTTT
CASSLTAGWTEAFF
>NA|TRBV5-1|TRBJ2-4|NA
TGCGCCAGCAGCTTTGGAGGGGAAAACATTCAGTACTTC
CASSFGGENIQYF
>TRBD1|TRBV10-3|TRBJ1-2|NA
TGTGCCATCACGTTGACAGGGGATCGGGGCTACACCTTC
CAITLTGDRGYTF
>TRBD1|TRBV5-4|TRBJ1-2|NA
TGTGCCAGCAGCCCGGACAGGTCGTATGGCTACACCTTC
CASSPDRSYGYTF
>TRBD1|TRBV7-9|TRBJ2-6|NA
TGTGCCAGCAGCTTCGGACAGGGTACTACCTCTGGGGCCAACGTCCTGACTTTC
CASSFGQGTTSGANVLTF
>TRBD1|TRBV28|TRBJ1-6|few
TGTGCCAGCAGTTTATATTCGGGGGGACAGGGTAATTCACCCCTCCACTTT
CASSLYSGGQGNSPLHF
>NA|TRBV7-9|TRBJ1-4|once
TGTGCCAGCAGCTTCGGGGCAACAACTAATGAAAAACTGTTTTTT
CASSFGATTNEKLFF
>NA|TRBV19|TRBJ2-1|NA
TGTGCCAGTAGTATACCCAACGCAGTTAGCTCCTACAATGAGCAGTTCTTC
CASSIPNAVSSYNEQFF
>TRBD1|TRBV6-7|TRBJ2-2|NA
TGTGCCAGCAGTTACTTTAAGACAGGGGGCTTCATCGGGGAGCTGTTTTTT
CASSYFKTGGFIGELFF
>TRBD1|TRBV28|TRBJ1-2|NA
TGTGCCAGCAGTCCTGGGACAGGGAGGGTTTATGGCTACACCTTC
CASSPGTGRVYGYTF
>NA|TRBV7-9|TRBJ2-5|NA
TGTGCCAGCAGGCCGACAGGACAAGAGACCCAGTACTTC
CASRPTGQETQYF
>TRBD1|TRBV4-3|TRBJ1-4|NA
TGCGCCAGCAGCCCGGGACAGAGAAATGAAAAACTGTTTTTT
CASSPGQRNEKLFF
>NA|TRBV24-1|TRBJ1-4|NA
TGTGCCACCAGTGATTTCCCTAATGAAAAACTGTTTTTT
CATSDFPNEKLFF
>NA|TRBV9|TRBJ1-3|few
TGTGCCAGCAGCGTAGATGCGGGCGACGGAAACACCATATATTTT
CASSVDAGDGNTIYF
>NA|TRBV5-6|TRBJ2-1|NA
TGTGCCAGCAGCTTTTCAGGGACAAACGGTGAGCAGTTCTTC
CASSFSGTNGEQFF
>TRBD1|TRBV5-4|TRBJ2-7|NA
TGTGCCAGCAGCCTGACAGGGGTGGACGAGCAGTACTTC
CASSLTGVDEQYF
>TRBD1|TRBV7-2|TRBJ1-3|few
TGTGCCAGCAGCCAGCGACAGGGTGGAAACACCATATATTTT
CASSQRQGGNTIYF
>NA|TRBV5-1|TRBJ1-2|NA
TGCGCCAGCAGCCCTGGGAATTATGGCTACACCTTC
CASSPGNYGYTF
>NA|TRBV19|TRBJ1-1|NA
TGTGCCAGCCCACCTCGCTCAGGTGTTGGGAACACTGAAGCTTTCTTT
CASPPRSGVGNTEAFF
>NA|TRBV15|TRBJ1-1|NA
TGTGCCACCAGCAGAGATGGGCGGGGGCGAGTCGCTGAAGCTTTCTTT
CATSRDGRGRVAEAFF